This T cell receptor (beta chain) was obtained from a study of glioma-infiltrating T cells after dendritic cell vaccination. Study summary: Treatment, given 2003 to 2012, was autologous tumor lysate-pulsed dendritic cell vaccination. Dendritic cell vaccine was injected intradermally three times, biweekly.

Turning to this clone: Its specificity is not known.

The CDR3 consists of 18 residues. CDR1 is SGHNT and CDR2 is YENEEA in the germline V gene. Losses at the gene ends were 5 bases for V and 0 bases for J; bases not matched to a gene: 11. Some clones are missing from TCRdb's copy, which holds only in-frame ones; the method was immunoSEQ multiplex PCR. Here the sample spans about 73,000 clones, around 79% being singletons. The study's findings and limits: Few patients contributed both blood and tumor specimens.

The rearrangement joins TRBV11-3 to TRBJ1-5, with TRBD1 matching over 9 bases. The origin of this receptor is a human donor with glioblastoma. The input for sequencing was blood, taken before dendritic cell vaccination. This CDR3 is CASSELGTGNNSNQPQHF. The CDR3 nucleotides are TGTGCCAGCAGCGAACTCGGGACAGGGAATAATAGCAATCAGCCCCAGCATTTT.